This TCR beta chain appears in the sequencing data of a study of human T cells and chemical hapten exposure. Overall study: On about 2 cm by about 2 cm of upper inner arm skin, sensitization was performed with 2% DPC. Patients' scalps got diphenylcyclopropenone weekly throughout the approximately 25-week study. Points from the study as a whole: Controls formed significantly fewer large CDR3 similarity clusters than expanded TCRs did.

Unique molecular identifiers were attached to individual cDNA molecules within the library. TCRdb fed the RACE reads into MiXCR, producing one record per CDR3 protein. The sample has 150,000 to 200,000 distinct CDR3 sequences, roughly 26% seen once. This clonotype was observed a handful of times. What it recognizes is unknown. Trimming took 1 base from V and 3 from J, leaving 11 bases between them. CDR1 SGDLS and CDR2 YYNGEE come from the germline V gene. The CDR3 consists of 15 residues. Time point defined: patch test 3, about 24 weeks after DPC sensitization. Treatment here: therapeutic diphenylcyclopropenone sensitization with weekly scalp DPC.

The sample here was whole blood, taken in connection with sensitization to the hapten diphenylcyclopropenone (DPC). This TCR was sampled from a woman aged 18-30 years with alopecia areata. Some clones in this sample may be carry-over from other donors' samples. V usage is TRBV9 and J usage is TRBJ1-3, with unresolved D. The CDR3 coding sequence is TGTGCCAGCAGCGTACAAGGGTTTGGTGGAAACACCATATATTTT. Translated: CASSVQGFGGNTIYF.